One sample yielded the 10 T cell receptor beta chains listed below, sequenced in a study of a mutant IDH1 vaccine in newly diagnosed glioma. Time point noted: week 11, during vaccination. Vaccination used 300 ug of mutant IDH1 20-mer peptide per dose, with topical imiquimod. The table came from immunoSEQ multiplex PCR; TCRdb's copy has only in-frame clones and leaves some out. This sample has 31,000 or so clones; about 73% occur once, and the top ten carry almost 25%. What these receptors recognize is not known. The sequenced sample was PBMCs, obtained from a glioma patient whose treatment included an IDH1 peptide vaccine. The receptors were gathered from a man younger than 40 with glioma.

The gene calls are TRBV30 and TRBJ2-3, with D perhaps TRBD1 or TRBD2 (5 bases each). The CDR3 loop spans 13 amino acids. Germline-derived CDR1 and CDR2 are GTSNPN and SVGIG (reference sequence). The V end lost 3 bases, the J end lost 2 bases, and 9 bases lay between the germline ends. CDR3 nucleotide sequence: TGTGCCTGGAGACGGGGCAACACAGATACGCAGTATTTT. Translated: CAWRRGNTDTQYF.

This clone was observed a few times. The chain recombines TRBV6-5 with TRBJ1-5, with no clear D. The CDR3 extends over 13 amino acids. V was cut by 5 bases and J by 2 bases, with 7 bases left in between. Germline loops: CDR1 MNHEY, CDR2 SVGAGI. CDR3 coding DNA: TGTGCCAGCAGTCCGGACGGCAATCAGCCCCAGCATTTT. Protein sequence: CASSPDGNQPQHF.

The V gene is TRBV5-4, the J gene TRBJ1-1, with D tentatively TRBD1 (6 bases). The germline V gene has CDR1 SGHNT and CDR2 YYREEE (reference sequence). Between the trimmed V and J ends, which lost 4 bases and 0 bases, there was a span of 13 bases. This CDR3 is built from 15 residues. In DNA form, the CDR3 reads TGTGCCAGCAGCCGGGGGGAGGGGGTGAACACTGAAGCTTTCTTT. Its translation: CASSRGEGVNTEAFF.

The J gene is TRBJ2-7, the V gene TRBV10-3; the D call may be TRBD1 or TRBD2 (5 bases each). V lost 2 bases and J lost 5, with 7 bases in between. The CDR3 is 12 residues long. Germline values: CDR1 ENHRY, CDR2 SYGVKD. CDR3 bases: TGTGCCATCAGTGAGAGAGGGGACGAGCAGTACTTC. Residues: CAISERGDEQYF.

This rearrangement joins TRBV10-3 to TRBJ1-2; 11 bases are shared with TRBD1. The CDR3 spans 15 residues. The V gene's germline CDR1 is ENHRY and CDR2 SYGVKD. V was clipped by 7 bases and J by 3 bases; unmatched bases: 7. CDR3 loop: CAITPGQGEDYGYTF. In DNA form, the CDR3 reads TGTGCCATCACCCCGGGACAGGGGGAGGACTATGGCTACACCTTC.

V gene TRBV4-1 combines with J gene TRBJ2-1, with a possible D match to TRBD2 (5 bases). The CDR3 extends over 16 amino acids. The V and J ends lost 0 bases and 0 bases respectively, with 9 bases between them. CDR1 is MGHRA, CDR2 YSYEKL, per germline. In DNA form, the CDR3 reads TGCGCCAGCAGCCAAGATGAGGGCCCCTCCTACAATGAGCAGTTCTTC. This encodes CASSQDEGPSYNEQFF.

The rearrangement joins TRBV6-1 to TRBJ2-5; TRBD1 matches at 7 bases. The junction had 3 bases not matched to a gene; V was cut back by 1 base and J by 4 bases. The CDR3 is 14 amino acids. The germline gives CDR1 MNHNS, CDR2 SASEGT. The CDR3 sequence: CASSEVYRGETQYF. In DNA form, the CDR3 reads TGTGCCAGCAGTGAAGTCTACAGGGGAGAGACCCAGTACTTC.

This sequence joins TRBV29-1 and TRBJ2-5, with 13 bases that match TRBD2. The CDR3 is 16 residues long. Germline CDR1 SQVTM, CDR2 ANQGSEA. Trimming at V came to 6 bases and at J to 4 bases, leaving 11 bases not matched to a gene. CDR3 residues: CSVTGLAGRDRETQYF. As DNA, the CDR3 is TGCAGCGTGACGGGACTAGCGGGGAGGGATAGAGAGACCCAGTACTTC.

The chain recombines TRBV30 with TRBJ2-3; 15 bases align to TRBD2. CDR1 and CDR2 from the germline V gene are GTSNPN and SVGIG (reference sequence). CDR3 length: 18 residues. J lost 1 base, V lost 1 base, and 6 bases had no gene match. The CDR3 protein is CAWSDGLAGGPGTDTQYF. The CDR3, as DNA: TGTGCCTGGAGTGATGGACTAGCGGGGGGGCCTGGCACAGATACGCAGTATTTT. Full variable domain (remainder filled in from reference TRBV30 and TRBJ2-3): SQTIHQWPATLVQPVGSPLSLECTVEGTSNPNLYWYRQAAGRGLQLLFYSVGIGQISSEVPQNLSASRPQDRQFILSSKKLLLSDSGFYLCAWSDGLAGGPGTDTQYFGPGTRLTVL.

V usage is TRBV4-1 and J usage is TRBJ2-2; D is unclear. The CDR3 has 14 residues. V lost 1 base and J 0 bases, leaving 3 bases between the germline ends. Germline values: CDR1 MGHRA, CDR2 YSYEKL. The CDR3 sequence is CASSQAANTGELFF. CDR3 nucleotides: TGCGCCAGCAGCCAAGCGGCGAACACCGGGGAGCTGTTTTTT.